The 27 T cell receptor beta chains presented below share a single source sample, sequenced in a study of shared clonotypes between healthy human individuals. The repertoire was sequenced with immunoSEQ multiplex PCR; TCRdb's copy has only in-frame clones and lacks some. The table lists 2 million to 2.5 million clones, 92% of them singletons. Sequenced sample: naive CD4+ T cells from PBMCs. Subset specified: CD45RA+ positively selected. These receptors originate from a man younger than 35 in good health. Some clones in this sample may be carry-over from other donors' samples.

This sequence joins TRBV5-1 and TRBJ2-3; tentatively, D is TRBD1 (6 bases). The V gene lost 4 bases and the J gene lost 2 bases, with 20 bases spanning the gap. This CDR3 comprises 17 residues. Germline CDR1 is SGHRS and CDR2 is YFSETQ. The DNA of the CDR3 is TGCGCCAGCAGCCCCGGGCTGGGGGCGACCCCCACAGATACGCAGTATTTT. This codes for CASSPGLGATPTDTQYF.

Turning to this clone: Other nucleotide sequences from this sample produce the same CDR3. Here the CDR3 DNA reads TGTGCCAGCAGCTTAAGCCTGAACACTGAAGCTTTCTTT. Its translation: CASSLSLNTEAFF. V gene TRBV7-2 combines with J gene TRBJ1-1; D is unresolved. The germline V gene has CDR1 SGHTA and CDR2 FQGNSA. V lost 2 bases to trimming and J lost 0 bases, with 4 bases between them. The CDR3 contains 13 residues. Variable domain in full (rest from reference TRBV7-2 and TRBJ1-1): GAGVSQSPSNKVTEKGKDVELRCDPISGHTALYWYRQSLGQGLEFLIYFQGNSAPDKSGLPSDRFSAERTGGSVSTLTIQRTQQEDSAVYLCASSLSLNTEAFFGQGTRLTVV.

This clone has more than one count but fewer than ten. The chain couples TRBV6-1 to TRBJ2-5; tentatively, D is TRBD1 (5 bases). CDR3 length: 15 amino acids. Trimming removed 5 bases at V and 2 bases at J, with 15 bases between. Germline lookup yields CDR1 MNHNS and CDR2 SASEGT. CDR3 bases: TGTGCCAGCAGTCTGCGGTGGGGCCAGCAAGAGACCCAGTACTTC. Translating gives CASSLRWGQQETQYF.

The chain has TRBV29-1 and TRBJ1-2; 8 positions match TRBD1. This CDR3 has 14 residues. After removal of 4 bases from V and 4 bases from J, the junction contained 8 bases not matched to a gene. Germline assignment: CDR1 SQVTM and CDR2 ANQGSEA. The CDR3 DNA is TGCAGCGTTGGACCCAGGGGGCGCGCCTATGGCTACACCTTC. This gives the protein CSVGPRGRAYGYTF.

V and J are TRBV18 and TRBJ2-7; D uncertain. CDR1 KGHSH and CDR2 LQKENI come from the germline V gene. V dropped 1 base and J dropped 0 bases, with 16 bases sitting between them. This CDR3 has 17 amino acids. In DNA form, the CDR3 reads TGTGCCAGCTCACCACGGACGGACCGAAACCCCTCCTACGAGCAGTACTTC. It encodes CASSPRTDRNPSYEQYF.

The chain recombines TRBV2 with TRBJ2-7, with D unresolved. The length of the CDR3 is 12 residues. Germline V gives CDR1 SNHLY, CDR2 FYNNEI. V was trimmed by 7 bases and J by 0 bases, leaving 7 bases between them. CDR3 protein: CASTYLSYEQYF. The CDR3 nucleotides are TGTGCCAGCACCTACCTCTCCTACGAGCAGTACTTC.

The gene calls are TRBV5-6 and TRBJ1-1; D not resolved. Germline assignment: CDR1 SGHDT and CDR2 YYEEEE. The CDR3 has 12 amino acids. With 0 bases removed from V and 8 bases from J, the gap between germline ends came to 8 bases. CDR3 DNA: TGTGCCAGCAGCTTGGTACCGGGGGAAGCTTTCTTT. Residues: CASSLVPGEAFF.

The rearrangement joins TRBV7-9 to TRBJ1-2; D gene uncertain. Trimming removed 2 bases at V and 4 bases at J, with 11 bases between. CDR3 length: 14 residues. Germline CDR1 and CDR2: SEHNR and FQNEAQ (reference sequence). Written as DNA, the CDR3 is TGTGCCAGCAGCTTAATGGCACAGACCTATGGCTACACCTTC. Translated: CASSLMAQTYGYTF.

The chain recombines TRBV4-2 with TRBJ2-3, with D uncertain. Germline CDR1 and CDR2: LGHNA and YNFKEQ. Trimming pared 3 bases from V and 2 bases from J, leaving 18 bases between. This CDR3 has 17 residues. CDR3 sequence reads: CASSQSRTAEFTDTQYF. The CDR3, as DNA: TGTGCCAGCAGCCAGTCCCGAACCGCAGAATTCACAGATACGCAGTATTTT.

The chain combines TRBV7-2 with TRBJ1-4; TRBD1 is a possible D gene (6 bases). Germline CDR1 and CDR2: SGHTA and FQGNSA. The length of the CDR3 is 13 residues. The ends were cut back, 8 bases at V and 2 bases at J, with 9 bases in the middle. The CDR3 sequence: CASGGRTNEKLFF. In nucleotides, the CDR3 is TGTGCCAGCGGGGGGCGGACTAATGAAAAACTGTTTTTT.

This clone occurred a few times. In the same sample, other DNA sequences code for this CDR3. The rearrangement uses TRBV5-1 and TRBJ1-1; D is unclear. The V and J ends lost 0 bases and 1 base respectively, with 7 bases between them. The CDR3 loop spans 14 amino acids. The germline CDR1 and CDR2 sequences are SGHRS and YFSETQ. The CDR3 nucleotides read TGCGCCAGCAGCTTGGTCCCGGGGAACACTGAAGCTTTCTTT. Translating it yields CASSLVPGNTEAFF.

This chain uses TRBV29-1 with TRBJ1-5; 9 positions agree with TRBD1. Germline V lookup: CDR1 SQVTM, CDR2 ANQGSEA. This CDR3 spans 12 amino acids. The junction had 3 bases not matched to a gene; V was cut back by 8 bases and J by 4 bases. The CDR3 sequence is CSIGQGNQPQHF. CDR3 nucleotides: TGCAGCATTGGACAGGGGAATCAGCCCCAGCATTTT. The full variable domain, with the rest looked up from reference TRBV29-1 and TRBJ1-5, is SAVISQKPSRDICQRGTSLTIQCQVDSQVTMMFWYRQQPGQSLTLIATANQGSEATYESGFVIDKFPISRPNLTFSTLTVSNMSPEDSSIYLCSIGQGNQPQHFGDGTRLSIL.

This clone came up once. The CDR3 region has the DNA TGTGCCAGCAGTTTAGTAGCAGGGCCCTCTACGCGGCAGTACTTC. It is translated as CASSLVAGPSTRQYF. The V gene is TRBV27, the J gene TRBJ2-7, with D possibly being TRBD1 (5 bases). This CDR3 is 15 amino acids long. V lost 2 bases and J 9 bases, leaving 20 bases between the germline ends. The germline CDR1 and CDR2 sequences are MNHEY and SMNVEV (reference sequence).

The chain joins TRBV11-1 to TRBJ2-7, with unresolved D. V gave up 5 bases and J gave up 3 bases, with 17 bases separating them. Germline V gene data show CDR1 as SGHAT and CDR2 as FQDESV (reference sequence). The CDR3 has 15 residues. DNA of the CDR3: TGTGCCAGCAGCCCACGACAAGGTGGCCTCTACGAGCAGTACTTC. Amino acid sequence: CASSPRQGGLYEQYF.

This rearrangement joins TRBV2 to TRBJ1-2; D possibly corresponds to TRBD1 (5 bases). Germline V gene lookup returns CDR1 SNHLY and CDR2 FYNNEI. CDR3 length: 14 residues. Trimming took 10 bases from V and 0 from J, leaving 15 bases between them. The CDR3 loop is CATHRGGANYGYTF. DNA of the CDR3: TGTGCCACCCATCGGGGGGGAGCTAACTATGGCTACACCTTC.

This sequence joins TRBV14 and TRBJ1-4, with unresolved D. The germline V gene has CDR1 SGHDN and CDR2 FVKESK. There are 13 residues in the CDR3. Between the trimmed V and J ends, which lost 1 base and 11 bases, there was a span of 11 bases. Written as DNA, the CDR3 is TGTGCCAGCAGCCAAGCCGGGCGGCCTAAACTGTTTTTT. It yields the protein CASSQAGRPKLFF.

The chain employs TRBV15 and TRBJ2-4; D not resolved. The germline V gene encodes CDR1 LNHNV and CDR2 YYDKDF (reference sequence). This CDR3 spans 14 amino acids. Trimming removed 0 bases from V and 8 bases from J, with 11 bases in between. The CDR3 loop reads CATSRDQKIDIQYF. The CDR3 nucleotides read TGTGCCACCAGCAGAGACCAGAAGATCGACATTCAGTACTTC.

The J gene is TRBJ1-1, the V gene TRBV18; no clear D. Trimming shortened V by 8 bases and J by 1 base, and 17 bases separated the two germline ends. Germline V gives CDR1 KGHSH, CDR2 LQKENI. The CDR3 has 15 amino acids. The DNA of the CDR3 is TGTGCCAGCGGCGTCAGGAGGGAGGGGAACACTGAAGCTTTCTTT. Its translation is CASGVRREGNTEAFF.

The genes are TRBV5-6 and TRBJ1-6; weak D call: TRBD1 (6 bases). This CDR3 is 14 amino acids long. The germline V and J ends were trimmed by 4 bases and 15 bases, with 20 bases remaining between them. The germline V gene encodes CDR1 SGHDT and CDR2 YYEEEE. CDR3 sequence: CASSTGARVDGLHF. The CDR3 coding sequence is TGTGCCAGCAGCACGGGGGCCCGGGTTGATGGCCTCCACTTT. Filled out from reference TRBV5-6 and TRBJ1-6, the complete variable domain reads DAGVTQSPTHLIKTRGQQVTLRCSPKSGHDTVSWYQQALGQGPQFIFQYYEEEERQRGNFPDRFSGHQFPNYSSELNVNALLLGDSALYLCASSTGARVDGLHFGNGTRLTVT.

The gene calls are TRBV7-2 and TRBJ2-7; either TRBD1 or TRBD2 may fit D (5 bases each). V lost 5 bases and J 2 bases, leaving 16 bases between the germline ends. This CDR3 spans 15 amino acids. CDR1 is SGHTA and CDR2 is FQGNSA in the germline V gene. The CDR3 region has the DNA TGTGCCAGCAGCGTATCCCGGGACCCTGCCTACGAGCAGTACTTC. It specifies CASSVSRDPAYEQYF.

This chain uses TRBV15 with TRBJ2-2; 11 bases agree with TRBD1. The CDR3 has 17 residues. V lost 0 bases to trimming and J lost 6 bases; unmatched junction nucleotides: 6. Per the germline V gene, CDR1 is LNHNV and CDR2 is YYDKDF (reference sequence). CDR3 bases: TGTGCCACCAGCAGAGATATAGGGACAGGGGGATCCGGGGAGCTGTTTTTT. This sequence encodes CATSRDIGTGGSGELFF.

Here the CDR3 DNA reads TGTGCCAGCAGCTCAACCCGGGACAGGGGGCAGGAGCAGTACTTC. Amino acids: CASSSTRDRGQEQYF. V is TRBV5-4 and J is TRBJ2-7, with 12 bases that match TRBD1. CDR1 and CDR2 (germline): SGHNT, YYREEE (reference sequence). The length of the CDR3 is 15 residues. With 3 bases clipped from V and 7 bases from J, the junction kept 8 bases outside the gene matches.

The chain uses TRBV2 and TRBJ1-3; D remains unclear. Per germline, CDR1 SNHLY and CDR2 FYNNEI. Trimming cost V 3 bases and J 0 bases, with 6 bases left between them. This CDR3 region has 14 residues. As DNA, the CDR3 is TGTGCCAGCAGTGACTTACGCTCTGGAAACACCATATATTTT. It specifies CASSDLRSGNTIYF.

CDR3 nucleotides: TGTGCCAGCAGCAATCGCGCCCTGCTGCCCCAGCATTTT. Protein product: CASSNRALLPQHF. The J gene is TRBJ1-5, the V gene TRBV7-2, with D uncertain. Trimming shortened V by 5 bases and J by 9 bases, and 14 bases separated the two germline ends. CDR3 size: 13 residues. The germline gives CDR1 SGHTA, CDR2 FQGNSA.

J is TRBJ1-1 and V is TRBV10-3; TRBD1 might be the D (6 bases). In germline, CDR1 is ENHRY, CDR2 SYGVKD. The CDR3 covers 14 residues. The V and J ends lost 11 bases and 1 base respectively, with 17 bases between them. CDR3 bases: TGTGCCGCGGGCGGGACACCTGCGAACACTGAAGCTTTCTTT. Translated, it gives CAAGGTPANTEAFF.

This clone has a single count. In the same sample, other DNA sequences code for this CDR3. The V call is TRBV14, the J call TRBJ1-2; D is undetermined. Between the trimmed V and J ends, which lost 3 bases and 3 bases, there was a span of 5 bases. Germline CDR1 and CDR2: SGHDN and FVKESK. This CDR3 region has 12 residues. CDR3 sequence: CASSQGHYGYTF. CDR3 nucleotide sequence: TGTGCCAGCAGCCAGGGCCACTATGGCTACACCTTC.

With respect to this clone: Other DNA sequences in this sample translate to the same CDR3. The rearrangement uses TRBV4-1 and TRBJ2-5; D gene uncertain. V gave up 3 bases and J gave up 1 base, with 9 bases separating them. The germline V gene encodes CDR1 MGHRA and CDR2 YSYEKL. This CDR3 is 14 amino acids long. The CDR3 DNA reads TGCGCCAGCAGCCAGCGGACGGCCCAAGAGACCCAGTACTTC. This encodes CASSQRTAQETQYF.